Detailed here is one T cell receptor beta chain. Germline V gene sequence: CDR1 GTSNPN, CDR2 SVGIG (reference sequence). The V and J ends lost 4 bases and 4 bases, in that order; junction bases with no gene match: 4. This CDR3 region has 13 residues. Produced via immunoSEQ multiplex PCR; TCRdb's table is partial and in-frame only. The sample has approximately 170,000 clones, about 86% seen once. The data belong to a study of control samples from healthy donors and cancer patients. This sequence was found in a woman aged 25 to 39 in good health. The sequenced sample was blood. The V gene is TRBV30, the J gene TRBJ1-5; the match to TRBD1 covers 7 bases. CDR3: CAWNEQGNQPQHF. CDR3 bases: TGTGCCTGGAATGAACAGGGGAATCAGCCCCAGCATTTT.